Listed below are T cell receptor beta chains from one sample, sequenced in a study of T-cell memory formation after mild COVID-19. TCRdb processed the 5' RACE reads anew with MiXCR; each CDR3 protein has one entry. The sample has fewer than 700,000 distinct CDR3 sequences; about a sixth are singletons. The sequenced sample consisted of PBMCs or a T cell subset sorted from them (not recorded which). Receptors originate from an adult woman who had mild COVID-19 (a few samples of this study predate the infection). Cell type and time point are not known. CDR3s include the opening cysteine and the closing phenylalanine or tryptophan. A D gene is named only where the DNA matches it firmly. Clone size is stated in some rows and not others, as once, few, many or a class when expanded.

clone_size d_call j_call v_call cdr3_aa cdr3_nt
. . TRBJ2-2 TRBV5-4 CASSRDRYTGELFF TGTGCCAGCAGCCGAGACAGATACACCGGGGAGCTGTTTTTT
once TRBD1 TRBJ1-4 TRBV27 CASRPTGALNEKLFF TGTGCCAGCAGACCTACAGGGGCCTTAAATGAAAAACTGTTTTTT
few . TRBJ2-2 TRBV2 CASMGVDTGELFF TGTGCCAGCATGGGAGTGGACACCGGGGAGCTGTTTTTT
. . TRBJ1-5 TRBV12-3/TRBV12-4 CASTGSLGAQPQHF TGTGCCAGCACGGGATCCCTTGGGGCTCAGCCCCAGCATTTT
. TRBD1 TRBJ2-7 TRBV6-5 CASSYADRGAYEQYF TGTGCCAGCAGTTACGCGGACAGGGGGGCCTACGAGCAGTACTTC
many . TRBJ1-6 TRBV20-1 CSARVSGYNSPLHF TGCAGTGCTAGAGTGTCCGGGTATAATTCACCCCTCCACTTT
. . TRBJ2-3 TRBV7-3 CASSSPGGTDTQYF TGTGCCAGCAGCTCCCCCGGTGGGACGGATACGCAGTATTTT
few TRBD2 TRBJ2-1 TRBV20-1 CSAPYTSGRAGWGYEQFF TGCAGTGCTCCTTACACTAGCGGGAGGGCCGGATGGGGATATGAGCAGTTCTTC
many . TRBJ1-2 TRBV3-1 CASSQDRDGRNYGYTF TGTGCCAGCAGCCAAGACCGGGACGGCCGAAACTATGGCTACACCTTC
. . TRBJ1-1 TRBV5-6 CASSIPGANTEAFF TGTGCCAGCAGCATTCCGGGGGCGAACACTGAAGCTTTCTTT
few TRBD2 TRBJ2-2 TRBV7-9 CASRPSGTGELFF TGTGCCAGCAGGCCTAGCGGAACCGGGGAGCTGTTTTTT
many . TRBJ2-2 TRBV4-1 CASSQVWGLGRNTGELFF TGCGCCAGCAGCCAAGTTTGGGGTCTCGGGAGAAACACCGGGGAGCTGTTTTTT
few TRBD2 TRBJ2-1 TRBV6-2/TRBV6-3 CASRLGLAANNEQFF TGTGCCAGCAGGCTTGGACTAGCGGCCAACAATGAGCAGTTCTTC
. . TRBJ1-5 TRBV6-2/TRBV6-3 CASTIGSNQPQHF TGTGCCAGCACCATTGGAAGCAACCAGCCCCAGCATTTT
few TRBD2 TRBJ2-7 TRBV27 CASSLSGGDYEQYF TGTGCCAGCAGCCTCAGCGGGGGAGACTACGAGCAGTACTTC
. . TRBJ1-2 TRBV20-1 CSPGQLNYGYTF TGCAGTCCCGGACAGCTCAACTATGGCTACACCTTC
. . TRBJ1-6 TRBV6-5 CASKPGNNSPLHF TGTGCCAGCAAGCCAGGGAATAATTCACCCCTCCACTTT
few TRBD2 TRBJ2-1 TRBV7-2 CASSQFGREIYNEQFF TGTGCCAGCAGCCAGTTTGGGCGGGAGATCTACAATGAGCAGTTCTTC
few TRBD2 TRBJ2-3 TRBV29-1 CSVATFSGRGTDTQYF TGCAGCGTCGCTACCTTTAGCGGGAGGGGCACAGATACGCAGTATTTT
many . TRBJ1-2 TRBV27 CASRPRVVDSYGYTF TGTGCCAGCAGACCCAGGGTCGTGGATAGCTATGGCTACACCTTC
. . TRBJ2-3 TRBV4-2 CASSQETTSTDTQYF TGTGCCAGCAGCCAAGAAACCACTAGCACAGATACGCAGTATTTT
. . TRBJ2-1 TRBV20-1 CSARDPRGRNQFF TGCAGTGCTAGAGATCCCAGGGGAAGGAACCAGTTCTTC
. . TRBJ2-5 TRBV5-1 CASSHRKIQETQYF TGCGCCAGCAGCCATCGTAAAATCCAAGAGACCCAGTACTTC
many . TRBJ2-2 TRBV12-3/TRBV12-4 CASSFENTGELFF TGTGCCAGCAGTTTTGAGAACACCGGGGAGCTGTTTTTT
few TRBD1 TRBJ1-4 TRBV4-3 CASSQDRGDEKLFF TGCGCCAGCAGCCAAGACAGGGGGGATGAAAAACTGTTTTTT
few . TRBJ1-5 TRBV3-1 CASSQTGKGQPQHF TGTGCCAGCAGCCAGACGGGAAAGGGTCAGCCCCAGCATTTT
. TRBD1 TRBJ2-7 TRBV20-1 CSALLGQFLSEQYF TGCAGTGCTCTTCTGGGACAGTTCTTGTCCGAGCAGTACTTC
. . TRBJ2-3 TRBV4-1 CASSQDLIGGYWNTQYF TGCGCCAGCAGCCAAGACCTTATCGGGGGATATTGGAATACGCAGTATTTT
. TRBD1 TRBJ1-3 TRBV20-1 CSARFRGEKGNTIYF TGCAGTGCTAGATTCAGGGGGGAGAAAGGAAACACCATATATTTT
. TRBD1 TRBJ2-7 TRBV25-1 CASRTGTGDHEQYF TGTGCCAGCAGGACCGGGACAGGGGACCACGAGCAGTACTTC
. . TRBJ2-3 TRBV7-2 CASSLGASLGRQDTQYF TGTGCCAGCAGCTTAGGTGCCTCCCTTGGGAGGCAAGATACGCAGTATTTT
. . TRBJ1-2 TRBV12-3/TRBV12-4 CASSLGPRTGGYTF TGTGCCAGCAGTTTAGGACCTCGAACTGGGGGCTACACCTTC
many . TRBJ1-1 TRBV7-2 CASSSLGQLKAFF TGTGCCAGCAGCTCGCTCGGACAGCTAAAAGCTTTCTTT
. . TRBJ2-2 TRBV5-4 CASSHGNTGELFF TGTGCCAGCAGCCACGGGAACACCGGGGAGCTGTTTTTT
many TRBD2 TRBJ2-1 TRBV5-1 CASSFQRGGKEEQFF TGCGCCAGCAGCTTCCAGCGGGGGGGGAAAGAGGAGCAGTTCTTC
. . TRBJ2-2 TRBV7-2 CASSLAVGLHTGELFF TGTGCCAGCAGCTTAGCGGTTGGGCTCCACACCGGGGAGCTGTTTTTT
. . TRBJ2-1 TRBV4-2 CASSQAEGGVSGEQFF TGTGCCAGCAGCCAAGCCGAAGGGGGGGTAAGCGGTGAGCAGTTCTTC
few . TRBJ2-5 TRBV12-3/TRBV12-4 CASSPRGGTAETQYF TGTGCCAGCAGTCCACGAGGGGGGACGGCGGAGACCCAGTACTTC
once . TRBJ1-5 TRBV5-1 CASSEHIGQPQHF TGCGCCAGCAGCGAACACATAGGGCAGCCCCAGCATTTT
. . TRBJ2-1 TRBV7-9 CASSLESVVWAGQNNEQFF TGTGCCAGCAGCTTAGAGTCAGTAGTTTGGGCGGGTCAAAACAATGAGCAGTTCTTC
. . TRBJ2-1 TRBV19 CASSIGDNDEQFF TGTGCCAGTAGTATAGGGGACAACGATGAGCAGTTCTTC
few . TRBJ2-1 TRBV29-1 CSVAGGDRVRDEQFF TGCAGCGTTGCGGGGGGGGACAGGGTGAGGGATGAGCAGTTCTTC
. TRBD1 TRBJ2-7 TRBV12-3/TRBV12-4 CASRETGGFEQYF TGTGCCAGCAGGGAGACAGGGGGCTTCGAGCAGTACTTC
many . TRBJ2-5 TRBV5-1 CASSLFGTDAQETQYF TGCGCCAGCAGCCTATTCGGGACGGATGCCCAAGAGACCCAGTACTTC
few . TRBJ2-7 TRBV12-3/TRBV12-4 CASSFQVTARYEQYF TGTGCCAGCAGTTTCCAAGTTACAGCCCGATACGAGCAGTACTTC
few . TRBJ2-2 TRBV7-2 CASSPEVRTGELFF TGTGCCAGCAGCCCAGAAGTTAGGACCGGGGAGCTGTTTTTT
. TRBD2 TRBJ2-7 TRBV7-9 CASSLAEAGGYEQYF TGTGCCAGCAGCTTAGCAGAAGCGGGAGGCTACGAGCAGTACTTC